The TCR beta chain described here comes from a study of CD8 T cells in Susac syndrome (dated by TCRdb to about 2019). General notes on the study: Of the Susac syndrome patients who were sequenced, roughly 8 were in clinical remission while 5 or 6 had clinically active disease. At blood withdrawal, Susac syndrome patients were either therapy-naive, taking corticosteroids (in some cases with IVIg as well), or taking IVIg alone. The study used repertoire sequencing to test whether antigen drove CD8+ T cell activation and differentiation in Susac syndrome. Paper-wide results and their limitations: The CD4+ T cell repertoire of patients with Susac syndrome showed no detectable clonal expansion. The number of individuals in the TCR sequencing and HLA analysis was recognized as being relatively small.

High-throughput TCR beta sequencing profiled peripheral blood CD8+ and CD4+ T cells from healthy donors, Susac syndrome patients and multiple sclerosis patients. Susac syndrome patients met recently defined diagnostic criteria for definite or probable disease. Bulk CD8+ and CD4+ T cells were purified by magnetic negative isolation, while CD8+ TEMRA cells were enriched using FACS. Blood was collected in EDTA tubes and processed within 24 hours, with PBMCs isolated through density gradient centrifugation. PBMCs intended for TCR sequencing were cryopreserved in liquid nitrogen and thawed later in a water bath at 37 degrees C. The sorted or isolated CD4+, CD8+ and CD8+ TEMRA cells had a purity of 90% or higher. Spanning cysteine to phenylalanine, the CDR3 consists of 17 amino acids. The retained sequence is limited to the CDR3, 51 bases, with the frame set at the first base. V has 0 bases trimmed and J has 0 bases trimmed; junction bases matching no gene number 5. CDR1 and CDR2 were assigned from the germline V gene (reference sequence) as LGHDT and YNNKEL.

With regard to this clonotype: There is no known antigen for this receptor. Qualities for individual bases were not recorded, and no much larger clone is one base off.

RNA was extracted using the RNeasy kit, and roughly 0.5 to 1 microgram was reverse transcribed with random hexamers. The immunoSEQ multiplex PCR assay, which covers 54 Vbeta and 13 Jbeta segments, was used to amplify TCR beta CDR3 regions. PCR amplification bias was corrected by using a synthetic template baseline for primer optimization and computational correction. Per the authors' processing: Only productive sequences were kept, with reads annotated to V, D and J genes according to IMGT and analyzed in immunoSEQ Analyzer. To calculate clonality, Shannon entropy was normalized by log2 of the number of productive unique sequences and then subtracted from one. For each patient and control, public and private clones were evaluated within the 100 most prevalent clones. Clones were defined as Susac-specific when absent from the healthy and MS cohorts, from fewer than 1,200 published viral clones and from other ImmuneACCESS disease sequences. TCRdb passed the public sequencing reads through fastp at Q25 and MiXCR, retaining productive beta sequences. Records with the same CDR3 protein are collapsed into one entry carrying the most frequent genes and DNA. It is TCRdb's table, rather than the study itself, that gives the V and J calls and clone size. For this sample there are some 250,000 distinct CDR3 sequences; approximately 95% appear just once. 0.095% to 0.12% of the sample is in the top ten clones.

The sequence links TRBV3-1 to TRBJ2-3; a stretch of 8 junction bases matches TRBD2. The clonotype originates from a human donor with Susac syndrome. The source material was CD4+ T cells from PBMCs. The DNA sequence is as follows: TGTGCCAGCAGCCAAGACACTAGCGGACCTAGCACAGATACGCAGTATTTT. The resulting protein is CASSQDTSGPSTDTQYF.